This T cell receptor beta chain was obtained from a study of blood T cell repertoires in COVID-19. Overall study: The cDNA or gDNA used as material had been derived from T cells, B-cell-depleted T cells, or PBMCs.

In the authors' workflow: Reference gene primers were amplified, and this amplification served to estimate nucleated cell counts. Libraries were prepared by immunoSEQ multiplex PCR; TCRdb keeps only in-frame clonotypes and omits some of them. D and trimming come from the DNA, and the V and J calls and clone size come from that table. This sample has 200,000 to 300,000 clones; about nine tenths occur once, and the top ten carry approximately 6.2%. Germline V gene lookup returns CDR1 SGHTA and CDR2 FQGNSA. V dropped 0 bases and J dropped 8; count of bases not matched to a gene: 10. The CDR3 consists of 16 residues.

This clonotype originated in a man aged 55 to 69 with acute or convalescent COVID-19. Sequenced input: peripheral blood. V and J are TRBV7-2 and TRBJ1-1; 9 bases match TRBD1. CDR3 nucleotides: TGTGCCAGCAGCTTAGCGGGGGGACAGGGAGGGGCCGAAGCTTTCTTT. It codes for CASSLAGGQGGAEAFF.